This T cell receptor beta chain was recorded in a study of blood T cell repertoires in COVID-19 (dated by TCRdb to the early 2020s). About the full investigation: The collaborator samples originated in the United States, Italy and Spain and spanned the acute and convalescent phases of COVID-19. The material from the prospective study consisted of cDNA or gDNA derived from T cells, B-cell-depleted T cells, or PBMCs. Samples came from the ongoing ImmuneRACE study (first 160 participants) plus 1,254 subjects from 6 global collaborators. Where available, HLA class I and class II types were obtained from metadata supplied by the sample provider rather than from assay-based typing. Subjects who had been exposed to COVID-19, were actively infected with it, or had recovered from it provided the deeply sampled blood TCRbeta repertoires that made up the dataset. The repertoires were released in a freely available public database intended as a resource for research on the immune response to SARS-CoV-2. A de-identified subject ID, COVID-19 status, age in years and sex were almost always included in the sample metadata. Results and caveats for the whole study, not just this receptor: How much clinical and demographic metadata was included differed by source and by participant, and the metadata was provided uncurated.

Each collaborating institution followed its own protocols to collect whole blood in K2EDTA tubes. For TCRbeta analysis, collaborator samples were shipped as frozen whole blood, as isolated PBMCs, or as DNA extracted from either sample type. A word on this clone: Its antigen has not been determined. No much larger clonotype is one base removed from it; base qualities were not supplied.

The CDR3 goes from the cysteine to the phenylalanine over 17 residues. The DNA shown is the 51-base CDR3, in frame from base 1. The germline V gene (reference sequence) supplies CDR1 LNHNV and CDR2 YYDKDF. Trimming takes 0 bases off V and 6 bases off J; junction bases not matched to a gene: 12. TCRbeta CDR3 regions were amplified from genomic DNA using the immunoSEQ Assay, a bias-controlled multiplex PCR. On the authors' methods: The number of nucleated cells in each sample was estimated by amplification of reference gene primers within the assay. To quantify the absolute abundance of each unique TCRbeta CDR3 rearrangement, sequence reads were collapsed and filtered. Productive Simpson clonality was computed per sample as the square root of Simpson's diversity index over productive rearrangements. Entries here come from immuneACCESS through TCRdb and include only in-frame sequences with V and J called. Some clones fail to appear in such tables; in the studies checked, an unresolved V gene covers under half of the shortfall, and the cause of the remainder is unknown. The V and J calls and clone size were taken over from that table, and D and trimming were inferred from the DNA. The table for this sample lists fewer than 250,000 clones; approximately 80% of them were counted only once. The ten largest clones represent about 4.4% of the sample.

Sequencing was carried out using peripheral blood. This receptor chain uses TRBV15 and TRBJ1-2, and 8 bases in between align with TRBD1. The source is an older woman with acute or convalescent COVID-19. The CDR3 protein sequence reads: CATSRDPFGQGLDGYTF. The nucleotide sequence reads TGTGCCACCAGCAGAGACCCTTTTGGACAGGGACTCGATGGCTACACCTTC.